A single sample gave rise to the 5 T cell receptor beta chains below, sequenced in a study of technical replicates of blood from several donors. Assay: immunoSEQ multiplex PCR; the TCRdb copy retains only in-frame clones and omits some. Of fewer than 90,000 clones in the sample, around 94% were seen once. Material: T cells isolated from PBMCs. These receptors were obtained from a human donor in good health.

V and J are TRBV28 and TRBJ1-1, with 11 bases identical to TRBD1. After removal of 4 bases from V and 0 bases from J, the junction contained 7 bases not matched to a gene. CDR1 and CDR2 from the germline V gene are MDHEN and SYDVKM. The CDR3 length is 17 residues. The CDR3 bases are TGTGCCAGCAGTTCTCCCCGGACAGGGGGCTTGAACACTGAAGCTTTCTTT. Amino acids: CASSSPRTGGLNTEAFF.

The chain uses TRBV5-1 and TRBJ2-7; D remains unclear. V was clipped by 0 bases and J by 4 bases, with 11 bases between them. Germline CDR1 SGHRS, CDR2 YFSETQ. CDR3 size: 14 residues. CDR3 in DNA: TGCGCCAGCAGCTTGGACTCCCAAATTTACGAGCAGTACTTC. It is translated as CASSLDSQIYEQYF. The full variable domain, in which reference TRBV5-1 and TRBJ2-7 provide the parts outside the CDR3, is KAGVTQTPRYLIKTRGQQVTLSCSPISGHRSVSWYQQTPGQGLQFLFEYFSETQRNKGNFPGRFSGRQFSNSRSEMNVSTLELGDSALYLCASSLDSQIYEQYFGPGTRLTVT.

This sequence joins TRBV7-8 and TRBJ2-5; TRBD2 agrees at 11 bases. The CDR3 contains 16 residues. The J segment lost 1 base and the V segment lost 5 bases, leaving 6 bases of the junction unmatched. CDR1 and CDR2 (germline): SGHVS, FQNEAQ. The CDR3 region is CASSTKGLAVQETQYF. The CDR3 DNA reads TGTGCCAGCAGCACAAAGGGACTAGCGGTCCAAGAGACCCAGTACTTC.

V and J are TRBV7-9 and TRBJ2-3, with 9 bases matching TRBD2. CDR1 and CDR2 (germline): SEHNR, FQNEAQ (reference sequence). The junction had 14 bases not matched to a gene; V was cut back by 2 bases and J by 2 bases. CDR3 length equals 19 residues. The DNA of the CDR3 is TGTGCCAGCAGCTTACTGACACCCGGGACTAGCATTTTCACAGATACGCAGTATTTT. Encoded protein: CASSLLTPGTSIFTDTQYF.

The gene calls are TRBV10-2 and TRBJ2-1; 10 positions agree with TRBD2. Germline V CDR1 and CDR2: WSHSY, SAAADI. There are 15 residues in the CDR3. V lost 7 bases and J lost 4; bases outside the gene matches: 7. As DNA, the CDR3 is TGCGCCAGCATGGAGCGGGGGGGATTTTACAATGAGCAGTTCTTC. It translates to CASMERGGFYNEQFF.